Presented here are 29 T cell receptor beta chains from one specimen sequenced in a study of PD-1 blockade in classical Hodgkin lymphoma. With no exception, relapse followed autologous stem cell transplantation in all patients, and brentuximab vedotin exposure varied. Clones were read by immunoSEQ multiplex PCR, and TCRdb kept only the in-frame ones, dropping some. The sample contains about 28,000 clones, around four fifths of which appear only once. This material consisted of peripheral blood mononuclear cells (PBMCs), taken before the second cycle of nivolumab. These receptors were obtained from a human donor with classical Hodgkin lymphoma.

V usage is TRBV9 and J usage is TRBJ1-6; D unclear. Trimming left V 3 bases short and J 8 bases short, with 12 bases between. Germline V gene lookup returns CDR1 SGDLS and CDR2 YYNGEE. The CDR3 has 14 residues. The DNA for the CDR3 is TGTGCCAGCAGCGCCACTATGATGTATTCACCCCTCCACTTT. It translates to CASSATMMYSPLHF. Full variable domain (remainder filled in from reference TRBV9 and TRBJ1-6): DSGVTQTPKHLITATGQRVTLRCSPRSGDLSVYWYQQSLDQGLQFLIQYYNGEERAKGNILERFSAQQFPDLHSELNLSSLELGDSALYFCASSATMMYSPLHFGNGTRLTVT.

The genes are TRBV28 and TRBJ1-1, with D hard to call. The V and J ends lost 6 bases and 0 bases respectively, with 8 bases between them. The CDR3 runs to 13 residues. Germline lookup yields CDR1 MDHEN and CDR2 SYDVKM. The CDR3 nucleotides are TGTGCCAGCAGGCAGAGGATGAACACTGAAGCTTTCTTT. This sequence encodes CASRQRMNTEAFF.

The chain is built from TRBV4-2 and TRBJ2-5; D possibly corresponds to TRBD2 (7 bases). Germline assignment: CDR1 LGHNA and CDR2 YNFKEQ. The CDR3 is 15 amino acids. Trimming removed 4 bases at V and 5 bases at J, with 17 bases between. In DNA, the CDR3 is TGTGCCAGCAGCCCAGATCCGGGGGGCAGGGAGACCCAGTACTTC. It yields the protein CASSPDPGGRETQYF.

The chain uses TRBV5-1 and TRBJ2-7, with a tentative D call TRBD1 (5 bases). The length of the CDR3 is 14 residues. CDR1 and CDR2 from the germline V gene are SGHRS and YFSETQ. V was trimmed by 0 bases and J by 5 bases, leaving 12 bases between them. CDR3: CASSLGPGKDEQYF. The DNA of the CDR3 is TGCGCCAGCAGCTTGGGTCCAGGGAAGGACGAGCAGTACTTC.

This chain links TRBV6-1 with TRBJ1-1; 8 positions match TRBD1. Germline V CDR1 and CDR2: MNHNS, SASEGT. The CDR3 consists of 14 residues. V was pared by 2 bases and J by 5 bases, with 4 bases of the junction left unmatched. This CDR3 is CASSEQGARTEAFF. Written as DNA, the CDR3 is TGTGCCAGCAGTGAACAGGGGGCGAGGACTGAAGCTTTCTTT.

V gene TRBV2 combines with J gene TRBJ1-3, with D perhaps TRBD1 (5 bases). This CDR3 is 14 amino acids long. V was cut by 6 bases and J by 4 bases, with 13 bases left in between. In germline, CDR1 is SNHLY, CDR2 FYNNEI. The CDR3 sequence is CASSAGRLGNTIYF. The CDR3, as DNA: TGTGCCAGCAGCGCAGGGAGATTGGGAAACACCATATATTTT.

This clone was recorded a few times. The rearrangement links TRBV9 to TRBJ2-3, with 9 bases that match TRBD2. The CDR3 sequence is 15 residues long. Trimming took 0 bases from V and 6 from J; bases not matched to a gene: 5. Germline CDR1 is SGDLS and CDR2 is YYNGEE. The CDR3 is CASSVARGGADTQYF. The CDR3 bases are TGTGCCAGCAGCGTAGCTCGCGGGGGGGCTGATACGCAGTATTTT.

The table lists this clone with a few counts. The chain is built from TRBV7-9 and TRBJ1-5; D gene uncertain. In germline, CDR1 is SEHNR, CDR2 FQNEAQ (reference sequence). Trimming removed 5 bases at V and 4 bases at J, with 6 bases between. The CDR3 length is 12 residues. The CDR3 reads CASSRDNQPQHF. Written as DNA, the CDR3 is TGTGCCAGCAGCCGCGATAATCAGCCCCAGCATTTT.

This clone was counted once. The rearrangement links TRBV2 to TRBJ1-4, with 9 bases aligning to TRBD1. Germline V gene sequence: CDR1 SNHLY, CDR2 FYNNEI. The V segment lost 3 bases and the J segment 2 bases; nucleotides outside the gene matches: 7. The CDR3 totals 17 residues. The CDR3 loop is CASSDRDRAPTNEKLFF. The CDR3 DNA reads as TGTGCCAGCAGTGATCGGGACAGGGCGCCGACTAATGAAAAACTGTTTTTT.

The chain has TRBV9 and TRBJ1-2; tentatively, D is TRBD1 (5 bases). CDR1 and CDR2 from the germline V gene are SGDLS and YYNGEE. The CDR3 has 14 amino acids. V shed 4 bases and J shed 7 bases, with 17 bases lying between them. In nucleotides, the CDR3 is TGTGCCAGCAGCCCCTCCCCGGGGGATGGTGGCTACACCTTC. The encoded protein is CASSPSPGDGGYTF.

J is TRBJ1-2 and V is TRBV6-1; no clear D. The germline V and J ends were trimmed by 8 bases and 8 bases, with 12 bases remaining between them. Per the germline V gene, CDR1 is MNHNS and CDR2 is SASEGT. This CDR3 is built from 11 residues. CDR3 DNA: TGTGCCAGCCACAACGTAGGCGGCTACACCTTC. Protein sequence: CASHNVGGYTF.

V and J are TRBV21-1 and TRBJ1-2; TRBD1 is taken as the D call from the table, unchecked against the DNA. TRBV21-1 is a known pseudogene. The CDR3 length is 10 residues. CDR3 residues: CATHSYGYTF. CDR3 DNA: TGTGCCACCCACAGCTATGGCTACACCTTC.

V gene TRBV5-6 combines with J gene TRBJ2-2; 9 nucleotides align to TRBD1. After removal of 2 bases from V and 6 bases from J, the junction contained 5 bases not matched to a gene. Germline lookup yields CDR1 SGHDT and CDR2 YYEEEE. This CDR3 region has 15 residues. The CDR3 spells CASSLGGQGSGELFF. In nucleotides, the CDR3 is TGTGCCAGCAGCTTAGGGGGACAGGGTTCCGGGGAGCTGTTTTTT.

CDR3 amino acids: CASSTRQDSYEQYF. CDR3 bases: TGTGCCAGCAGCACCCGACAGGACTCCTACGAGCAGTACTTC. The chain is built from TRBV6-5 and TRBJ2-7; D is perhaps TRBD1 (6 bases). Trimming removed 6 bases at V and 0 bases at J, with 12 bases between. Per germline, CDR1 MNHEY and CDR2 SVGAGI. This CDR3 spans 14 amino acids.

Only one count was recorded for this clone. CDR3 nucleotide sequence: TGTGCCAGCAGTCGACGTGGTGGAAACACCATATATTTT. Translated: CASSRRGGNTIYF. This chain joins TRBV5-6 and TRBJ1-3; no clear D gene. CDR3 length: 13 residues. Per the germline V gene, CDR1 is SGHDT and CDR2 is YYEEEE. The ends were cut back, 5 bases at V and 3 bases at J, with 9 bases in the middle. Together with reference TRBV5-6 and TRBJ1-3, the CDR3 gives the full variable domain: DAGVTQSPTHLIKTRGQQVTLRCSPKSGHDTVSWYQQALGQGPQFIFQYYEEEERQRGNFPDRFSGHQFPNYSSELNVNALLLGDSALYLCASSRRGGNTIYFGEGSWLTVV.

This clone was seen only once. This rearrangement joins TRBV5-1 to TRBJ1-4; unclear D gene. Germline V gene lookup returns CDR1 SGHRS and CDR2 YFSETQ. V lost 0 bases and J lost 7, with 10 bases in between. This CDR3 has 14 residues. Written as DNA, the CDR3 is TGCGCCAGCAGCTTGGAACAAAGATCTGAAAAACTGTTTTTT. As protein: CASSLEQRSEKLFF.

This sequence joins TRBV18 and TRBJ2-3; D remains unclear. The ends were cut back, 3 bases at V and 2 bases at J, with 9 bases in the middle. The CDR3 runs 14 residues. Looked up from germline, CDR1 is KGHSH and CDR2 is LQKENI. This chain's CDR3 is CASSPAGHTDTQYF. The CDR3 bases are TGTGCCAGCTCACCGGCCGGCCACACAGATACGCAGTATTTT.

The rearrangement links TRBV25-1 to TRBJ2-4; 8 bases map to TRBD1. The germline V gene has CDR1 MGHDK and CDR2 SYGVNS. V gave up 4 bases and J gave up 1 base; unmatched junction bases: 6. The CDR3 sequence is 16 residues long. The CDR3 spells CASSGQGASAKNIQYF. In DNA, the CDR3 is TGTGCCAGCAGTGGGCAGGGGGCTTCGGCCAAAAACATTCAGTACTTC.

The sample holds a few counts of this clone. This sequence joins TRBV5-1 and TRBJ1-1; a possible D gene is TRBD1 (6 bases). From germline, CDR1 is SGHRS and CDR2 YFSETQ. Between the trimmed V and J ends, which lost 4 bases and 1 base, there was a span of 8 bases. This CDR3 contains 13 residues. CDR3 in amino acids: CASSAGQNTEAFF. The DNA for the CDR3 is TGCGCCAGCAGCGCGGGACAGAACACTGAAGCTTTCTTT.

This clone showed up just a few times. The CDR3: CASSLASGRTNTGELFF. Written as DNA, the CDR3 is TGTGCCAGCAGCTTAGCGTCTGGCCGAACGAACACCGGGGAGCTGTTTTTT. The chain couples TRBV5-4 to TRBJ2-2; D gene unclear. The germline CDR1 and CDR2 sequences are SGHNT and YYREEE (reference sequence). V dropped 2 bases and J dropped 0 bases, with 14 bases sitting between them. The CDR3 length is 17 residues.

This chain uses TRBV15 with TRBJ1-4; tentatively, D is TRBD1 (5 bases). Germline V gene lookup returns CDR1 LNHNV and CDR2 YYDKDF (reference sequence). With 0 bases removed from V and 6 bases from J, the gap between germline ends came to 14 bases. There are 16 residues in the CDR3. The chain's CDR3 is CATSRDSGRADEKLFF. CDR3 nucleotide sequence: TGTGCCACCAGCAGAGATTCGGGCAGGGCGGATGAAAAACTGTTTTTT.

The rearrangement uses TRBV11-1 and TRBJ2-7; D not resolved. V lost 5 bases and J lost 0, with 11 bases in between. The germline V gene encodes CDR1 SGHAT and CDR2 FQDESV (reference sequence). The CDR3 runs to 14 residues. This chain's CDR3 is CASSPRYSSYEQYF. CDR3 DNA: TGTGCCAGCAGCCCCCGCTATAGCTCCTACGAGCAGTACTTC.

The chain has TRBV7-2 and TRBJ2-1, with 14 nucleotides matching TRBD2. After removal of 4 bases from V and 7 bases from J, the junction contained 3 bases not matched to a gene. Germline-derived CDR1 and CDR2 are SGHTA and FQGNSA. The CDR3 has 15 amino acids. CDR3 nucleotide sequence: TGTGCCAGCAGCTGGGGACTAGCGGGGGATAATGAGCAGTTCTTC. Translated: CASSWGLAGDNEQFF.

The chain has TRBV2 and TRBJ1-2, with D maybe TRBD1 (5 bases). V lost 0 bases and J lost 4, with 6 bases in between. The germline V gene has CDR1 SNHLY and CDR2 FYNNEI. This CDR3 comprises 13 residues. The CDR3 DNA follows: TGTGCCAGCAGTGAAGCAGACAGCTATGGCTACACCTTC. It specifies CASSEADSYGYTF.

This clone was counted a few times. The V gene is TRBV28, the J gene TRBJ1-5, with D possibly being TRBD1 (5 bases). Germline V CDR1 and CDR2: MDHEN, SYDVKM. This CDR3 contains 13 residues. The ends were cut back, 2 bases at V and 7 bases at J, with 9 bases in the middle. DNA for the CDR3: TGTGCCAGCAGTTTAGGGGGGAAGCAGCCCCAGCATTTT. Translation: CASSLGGKQPQHF.

V and J are TRBV4-1 and TRBJ2-7, with 11 bases identical to TRBD2. This CDR3 has 16 residues. The trim removed 0 bases at V and 2 bases at J, leaving 3 bases unmatched. Germline CDR1 reads MGHRA; CDR2 reads YSYEKL. The CDR3 reads CASSQEPSGRTYEQYF. Written as DNA, the CDR3 is TGCGCCAGCAGCCAAGAACCTAGCGGGAGGACCTACGAGCAGTACTTC.

This clone was seen more than once but under ten times. This chain links TRBV5-1 with TRBJ1-1; 10 nucleotides line up with TRBD1. The J segment lost 5 bases and the V segment lost 3 bases, leaving 7 bases of the junction unmatched. CDR1 is SGHRS, CDR2 YFSETQ, per germline. The CDR3 loop spans 15 amino acids. Written as DNA, the CDR3 is TGCGCCAGCAGCTCCGACGGACAGGGGGTAACTGAAGCTTTCTTT. It yields the protein CASSSDGQGVTEAFF.

The chain combines TRBV28 with TRBJ2-5; TRBD1 agrees at 9 bases. Germline CDR1 and CDR2: MDHEN and SYDVKM. This CDR3 spans 13 amino acids. The ends lost 5 bases at V and 10 bases at J; junction bases unmatched: 8. CDR3 sequence (DNA): TGTGCCAGCAGTGCAGGGACAGGGAAGAGCCAGTACTTC. Protein: CASSAGTGKSQYF.

The chain couples TRBV4-1 to TRBJ1-5, with D unclear. The CDR3 consists of 15 residues. CDR1 MGHRA and CDR2 YSYEKL come from the germline V gene. Trimming shortened V by 1 base and J by 0 bases, and 7 bases separated the two germline ends. CDR3 loop: CASSQAANSNQPQHF. The CDR3 DNA follows: TGCGCCAGCAGCCAAGCCGCCAATAGCAATCAGCCCCAGCATTTT.